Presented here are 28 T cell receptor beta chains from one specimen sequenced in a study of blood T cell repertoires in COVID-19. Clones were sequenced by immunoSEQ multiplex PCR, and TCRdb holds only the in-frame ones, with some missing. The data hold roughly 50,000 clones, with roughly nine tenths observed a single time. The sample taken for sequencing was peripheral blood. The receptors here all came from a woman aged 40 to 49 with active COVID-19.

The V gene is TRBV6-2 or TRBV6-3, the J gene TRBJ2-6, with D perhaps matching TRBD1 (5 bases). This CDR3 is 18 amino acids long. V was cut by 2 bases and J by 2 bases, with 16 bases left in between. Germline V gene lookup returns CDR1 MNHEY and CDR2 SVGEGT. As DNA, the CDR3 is TGTGCCAGCAGTTACCAGGGTAAAGTTTTGACTGGGGCCAACGTCCTGACTTTC. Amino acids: CASSYQGKVLTGANVLTF.

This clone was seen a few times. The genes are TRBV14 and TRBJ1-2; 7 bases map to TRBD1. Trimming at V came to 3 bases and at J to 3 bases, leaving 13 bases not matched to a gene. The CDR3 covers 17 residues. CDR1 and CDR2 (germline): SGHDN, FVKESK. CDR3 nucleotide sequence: TGTGCCAGCAGCCACCCCAAAGGAGACAGGGACGACTATGGCTACACCTTC. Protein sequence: CASSHPKGDRDDYGYTF.

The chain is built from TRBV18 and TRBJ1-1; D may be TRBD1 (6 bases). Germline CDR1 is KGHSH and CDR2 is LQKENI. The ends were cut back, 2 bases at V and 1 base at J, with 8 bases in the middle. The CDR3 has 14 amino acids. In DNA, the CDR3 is TGTGCCAGCTCACCAAAGACAGGGAACACTGAAGCTTTCTTT. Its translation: CASSPKTGNTEAFF.

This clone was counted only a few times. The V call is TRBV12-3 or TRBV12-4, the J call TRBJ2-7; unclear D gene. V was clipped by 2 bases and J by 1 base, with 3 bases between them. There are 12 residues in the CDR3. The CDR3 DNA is TGTGCCAGCAGTTTACAATCCTACGAGCAGTACTTC. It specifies CASSLQSYEQYF.

For the CDR3, the DNA is TGTGCCAGCAGCCTCGGGACAGTTAGCTCCTACAATGAGCAGTTCTTC. Translating gives CASSLGTVSSYNEQFF. The chain couples TRBV4-2 to TRBJ2-1; 7 bases are a match to TRBD1. Germline loops: CDR1 LGHNA, CDR2 YNFKEQ. The CDR3 consists of 16 residues. J gave up 0 bases and V 4 bases, and 6 bases lay outside the gene matches.

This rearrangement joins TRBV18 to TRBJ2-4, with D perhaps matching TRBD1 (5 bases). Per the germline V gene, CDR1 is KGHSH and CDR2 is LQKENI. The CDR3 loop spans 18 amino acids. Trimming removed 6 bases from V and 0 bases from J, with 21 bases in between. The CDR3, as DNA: TGTGCCAGCTCGGGGCGAGTCCCCGGAGCCTTAGCCAAAAACATTCAGTACTTC. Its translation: CASSGRVPGALAKNIQYF.

The chain's CDR3 is CASSLTAGVTQYF. CDR3 bases: TGTGCCAGCAGCTTAACGGCAGGGGTTACGCAGTATTTT. The rearrangement links TRBV7-3 to TRBJ2-3; the D gene is possibly TRBD1 (6 bases). Looked up from germline, CDR1 is SGHTA and CDR2 is FQGTGA. Trimming shortened V by 0 bases and J by 8 bases, and 9 bases separated the two germline ends. The CDR3 is 13 residues long. Drawing the rest from reference TRBV7-3 and TRBJ2-3, the complete variable domain is GAGVSQTPSNKVTEKGKYVELRCDPISGHTALYWYRQSLGQGPEFLIYFQGTGAADDSGLPNDRFFAVRPEGSVSTLKIQRTERGDSAVYLCASSLTAGVTQYFGPGTRLTVL.

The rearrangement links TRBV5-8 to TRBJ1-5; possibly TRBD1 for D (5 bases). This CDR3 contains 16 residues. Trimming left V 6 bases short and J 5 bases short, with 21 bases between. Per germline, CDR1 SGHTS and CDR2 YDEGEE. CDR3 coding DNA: TGTGCCAGCACCCGTAGCGGGACGAATTCTTATCAGCCCCAGCATTTT. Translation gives CASTRSGTNSYQPQHF.

CDR3 in amino acids: CASSLDNSGEQYF. The DNA for the CDR3 is TGTGCCAGCAGCCTCGATAATTCGGGGGAGCAGTACTTC. J is TRBJ2-7 and V is TRBV7-3, with a tentative D call TRBD2 (5 bases). Deletions cut 5 bases from V and 7 bases from J, with 15 bases between. Looked up from germline, CDR1 is SGHTA and CDR2 is FQGTGA. The CDR3 covers 13 residues.

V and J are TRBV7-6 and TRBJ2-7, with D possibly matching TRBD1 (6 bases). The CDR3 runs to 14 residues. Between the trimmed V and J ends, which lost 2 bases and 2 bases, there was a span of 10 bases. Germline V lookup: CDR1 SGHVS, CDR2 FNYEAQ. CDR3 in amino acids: CASSLSRDTYEQYF. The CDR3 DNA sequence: TGTGCCAGCAGCTTAAGCCGGGACACCTACGAGCAGTACTTC.

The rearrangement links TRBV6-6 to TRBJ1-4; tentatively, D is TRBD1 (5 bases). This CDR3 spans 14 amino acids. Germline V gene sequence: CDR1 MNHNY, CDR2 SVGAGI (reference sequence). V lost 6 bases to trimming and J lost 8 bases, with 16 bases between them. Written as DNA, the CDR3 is TGTGCCAGCAGCAGTCGGGGGGGGTTCGAAAAACTGTTTTTT. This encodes CASSSRGGFEKLFF.

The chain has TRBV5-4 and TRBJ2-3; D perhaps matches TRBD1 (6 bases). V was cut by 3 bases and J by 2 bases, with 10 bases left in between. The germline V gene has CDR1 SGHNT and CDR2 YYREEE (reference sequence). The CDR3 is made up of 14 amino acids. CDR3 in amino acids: CASSSQGTTDTQYF. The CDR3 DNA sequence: TGTGCCAGCAGCTCGCAGGGGACCACAGATACGCAGTATTTT. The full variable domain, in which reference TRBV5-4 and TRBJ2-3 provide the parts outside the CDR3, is ETGVTQSPTHLIKTRGQQVTLRCSSQSGHNTVSWYQQALGQGPQFIFQYYREEENGRGNFPPRFSGLQFPNYSSELNVNALELDDSALYLCASSSQGTTDTQYFGPGTRLTVL.

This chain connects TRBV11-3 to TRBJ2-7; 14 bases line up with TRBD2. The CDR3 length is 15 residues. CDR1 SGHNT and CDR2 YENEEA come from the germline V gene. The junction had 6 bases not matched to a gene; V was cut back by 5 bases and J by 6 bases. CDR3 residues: CASSPGLAGVLEQYF. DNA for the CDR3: TGTGCCAGCAGCCCGGGACTAGCGGGGGTTCTCGAGCAGTACTTC.

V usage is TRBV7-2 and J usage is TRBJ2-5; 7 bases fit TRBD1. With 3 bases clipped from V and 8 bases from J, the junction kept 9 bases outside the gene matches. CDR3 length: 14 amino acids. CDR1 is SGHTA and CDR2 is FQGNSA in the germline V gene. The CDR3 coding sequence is TGTGCCAGCAGCTTTAGGGGGACAGCAAATACCCAGTACTTC. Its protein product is CASSFRGTANTQYF.

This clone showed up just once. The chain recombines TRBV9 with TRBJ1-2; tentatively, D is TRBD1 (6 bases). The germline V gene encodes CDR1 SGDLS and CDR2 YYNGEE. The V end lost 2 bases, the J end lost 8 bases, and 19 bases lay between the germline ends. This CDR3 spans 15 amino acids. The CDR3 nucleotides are TGTGCCAGCAGCGTCGGTTCCAGGGGCCCGGGCGGCTACACCTTC. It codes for CASSVGSRGPGGYTF.

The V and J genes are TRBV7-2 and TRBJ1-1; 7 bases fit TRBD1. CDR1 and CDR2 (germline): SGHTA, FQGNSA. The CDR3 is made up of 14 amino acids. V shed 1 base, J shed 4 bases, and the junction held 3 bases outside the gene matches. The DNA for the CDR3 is TGTGCCAGCAGCTTAGGACAGGGTATCACTGAAGCTTTCTTT. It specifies CASSLGQGITEAFF.

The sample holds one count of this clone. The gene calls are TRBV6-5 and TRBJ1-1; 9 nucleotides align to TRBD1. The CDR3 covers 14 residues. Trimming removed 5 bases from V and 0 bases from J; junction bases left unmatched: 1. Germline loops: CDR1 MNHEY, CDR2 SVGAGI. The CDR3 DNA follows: TGTGCCAGCAGTCGGGACAGGGTGAACACTGAAGCTTTCTTT. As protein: CASSRDRVNTEAFF.

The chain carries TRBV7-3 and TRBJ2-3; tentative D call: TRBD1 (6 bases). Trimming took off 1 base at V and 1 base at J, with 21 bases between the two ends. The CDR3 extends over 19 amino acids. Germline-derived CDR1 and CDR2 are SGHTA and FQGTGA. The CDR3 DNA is TGTGCCAGCAGCTTAAAAGGGGTGAGGTGGGGGCCACGCACAGATACGCAGTATTTT. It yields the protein CASSLKGVRWGPRTDTQYF. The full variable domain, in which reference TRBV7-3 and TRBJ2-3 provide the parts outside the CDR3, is GAGVSQTPSNKVTEKGKYVELRCDPISGHTALYWYRQSLGQGPEFLIYFQGTGAADDSGLPNDRFFAVRPEGSVSTLKIQRTERGDSAVYLCASSLKGVRWGPRTDTQYFGPGTRLTVL.

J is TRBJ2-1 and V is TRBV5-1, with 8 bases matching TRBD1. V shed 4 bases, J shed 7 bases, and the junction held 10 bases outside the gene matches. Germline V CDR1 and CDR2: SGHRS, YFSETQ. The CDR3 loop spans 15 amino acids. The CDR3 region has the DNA TGCGCCAGCAGCGACGGACAGGGTCCTTGGAATGAGCAGTTCTTC. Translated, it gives CASSDGQGPWNEQFF.

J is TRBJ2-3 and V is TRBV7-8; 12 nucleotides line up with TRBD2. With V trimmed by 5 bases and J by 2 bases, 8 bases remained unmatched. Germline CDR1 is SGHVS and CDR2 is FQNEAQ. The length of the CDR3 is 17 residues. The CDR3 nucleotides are TGTGCCAGCAGCCCGTCACTAGCGGGGGGACTCACAGATACGCAGTATTTT. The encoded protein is CASSPSLAGGLTDTQYF.

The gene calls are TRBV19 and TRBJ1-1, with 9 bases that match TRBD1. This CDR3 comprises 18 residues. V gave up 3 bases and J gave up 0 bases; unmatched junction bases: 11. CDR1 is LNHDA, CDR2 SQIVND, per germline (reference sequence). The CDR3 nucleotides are TGTGCCAGTAGTATCAGGGGACAGGGATCCAGGATGAACACTGAAGCTTTCTTT. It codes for CASSIRGQGSRMNTEAFF.

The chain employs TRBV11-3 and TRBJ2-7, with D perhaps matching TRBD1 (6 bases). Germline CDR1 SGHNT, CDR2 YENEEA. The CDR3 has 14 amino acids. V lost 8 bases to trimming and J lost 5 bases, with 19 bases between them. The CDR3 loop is CASLRGSGSDEQYF. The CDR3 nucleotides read TGTGCCAGCCTAAGGGGGTCAGGGAGCGACGAGCAGTACTTC.

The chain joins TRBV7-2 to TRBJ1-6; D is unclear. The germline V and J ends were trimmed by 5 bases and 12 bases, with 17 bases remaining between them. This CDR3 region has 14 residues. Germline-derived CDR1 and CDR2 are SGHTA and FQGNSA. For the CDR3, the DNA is TGTGCCAGCAGCCCAGACCACACACAGAAACCCCTCCACTTT. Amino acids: CASSPDHTQKPLHF.

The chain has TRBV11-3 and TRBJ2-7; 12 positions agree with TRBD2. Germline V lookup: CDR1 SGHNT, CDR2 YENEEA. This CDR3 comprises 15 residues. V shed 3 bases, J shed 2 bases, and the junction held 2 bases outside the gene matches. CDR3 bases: TGTGCCAGCAGCTTCACTAGCGGGGGGACCTACGAGCAGTACTTC. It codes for CASSFTSGGTYEQYF. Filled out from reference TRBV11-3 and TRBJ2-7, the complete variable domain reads EAGVVQSPRYKIIEKKQPVAFWCNPISGHNTLYWYLQNLGQGPELLIRYENEEAVDDSQLPKDRFSAERLKGVDSTLKIQPAELGDSAVYLCASSFTSGGTYEQYFGPGTRLTVT.

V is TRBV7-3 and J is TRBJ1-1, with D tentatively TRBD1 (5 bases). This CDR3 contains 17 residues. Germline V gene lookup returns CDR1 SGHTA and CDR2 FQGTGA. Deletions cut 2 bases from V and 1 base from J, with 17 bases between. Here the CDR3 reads CASSLQGGGARNTEAFF. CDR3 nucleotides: TGTGCCAGCAGCTTACAGGGAGGCGGGGCTCGGAACACTGAAGCTTTCTTT.

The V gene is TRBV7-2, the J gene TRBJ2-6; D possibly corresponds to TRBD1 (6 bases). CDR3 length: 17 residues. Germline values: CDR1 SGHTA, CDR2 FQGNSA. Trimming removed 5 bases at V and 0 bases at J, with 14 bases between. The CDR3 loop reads CASSQTGWSSGANVLTF. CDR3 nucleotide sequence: TGTGCCAGCAGCCAGACAGGTTGGAGCTCTGGGGCCAACGTCCTGACTTTC.

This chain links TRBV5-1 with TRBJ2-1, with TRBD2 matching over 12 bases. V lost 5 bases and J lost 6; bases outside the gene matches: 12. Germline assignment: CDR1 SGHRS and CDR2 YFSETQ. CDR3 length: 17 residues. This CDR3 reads CASSMNLAGGPFNEQFF. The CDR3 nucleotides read TGCGCCAGCAGTATGAATCTAGCGGGGGGGCCTTTCAATGAGCAGTTCTTC.

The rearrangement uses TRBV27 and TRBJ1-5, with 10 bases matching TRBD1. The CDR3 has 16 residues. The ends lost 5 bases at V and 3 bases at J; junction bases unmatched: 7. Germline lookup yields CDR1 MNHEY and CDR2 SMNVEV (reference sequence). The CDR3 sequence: CASSPGGQGDNQPQHF. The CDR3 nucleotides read TGTGCCAGCAGTCCAGGTGGACAGGGGGACAATCAGCCCCAGCATTTT.